These 18 T cell receptor beta chains were all obtained from the same sample, sequenced in a study of CD8+CD57+ T cells in acquired aplastic anemia. All sequencing subjects had displayed CD8+CD57+ cell expansion on flow cytometry. Genomic DNA constituted the template upon which TCR beta VDJ and CDR3 profiling was performed. Each CDR3 protein is one row after TCRdb ran MiXCR on the reads. The sample comprises around 210,000 distinct CDR3 sequences, over 55% of which are singletons, and around 60% rests with the top ten. The sequenced sample consisted of sorted CD4+, CD8+, or CD8+CD57+ T cells (not recorded which) from PBMCs. All receptors come from a human donor with aplastic anemia.

The CDR3 is CAISVSQGLHEQYF. The CDR3 DNA is TGTGCCATCAGTGTGTCACAGGGGCTGCACGAGCAGTACTTC. The chain links TRBV10-3 to TRBJ2-7; 7 bases map to TRBD1. With V trimmed by 4 bases and J by 5 bases, 8 bases remained unmatched. This CDR3 has 14 amino acids. Germline loops: CDR1 ENHRY, CDR2 SYGVKD.

This chain connects TRBV19 to TRBJ1-3, with 7 nucleotides matching TRBD1. The CDR3 runs to 15 residues. Losses at the gene ends were 3 bases for V and 1 base for J; bases not matched to a gene: 3. The germline CDR1 and CDR2 sequences are LNHDA and SQIVND (reference sequence). The CDR3 DNA follows: TGTGCCAGTAGTATCGGGGGACAGTCTGGAAACACCATATATTTT. Translation gives CASSIGGQSGNTIYF.

This clonotype was observed a single time. The chain joins TRBV7-2 to TRBJ2-5; D is possibly TRBD2 (6 bases). Near its end, the DNA agrees better with TRBJ2-1, so the J call may be wrong. This CDR3 is built from 14 residues. Germline V gene data show CDR1 as SGHTA and CDR2 as FQGNSA. The CDR3, as DNA: TGTGCCAGCAGTTACCCTTTGGGGGGCAATGAGCAGTTCTTC. Its protein product is CASSYPLGGNEQFF.

V usage is TRBV24-1 and J usage is TRBJ2-1; D perhaps matches TRBD1 (5 bases). CDR1 and CDR2 from the germline V gene are KGHDR and SFDVKD. The CDR3 has 18 amino acids. The V gene lost 3 bases and the J gene lost 0 bases, with 17 bases spanning the gap. CDR3 nucleotide sequence: TGTGCCACCAGTGATCCTCAAGGGGCCCGGAGCTCCTACAATGAGCAGTTCTTC. As protein: CATSDPQGARSSYNEQFF.

The chain carries TRBV5-4 and TRBJ1-2; 8 nucleotides align to TRBD1. Germline lookup yields CDR1 SGHNT and CDR2 YYREEE (reference sequence). V was clipped by 7 bases and J by 8 bases; unmatched bases: 10. CDR3 size: 13 residues. The CDR3 coding sequence is TGTGCCAGCGTGGACAGGGCCGGAGGAGGCTACACCTTC. Its translation: CASVDRAGGGYTF. Filled out from reference TRBV5-4 and TRBJ1-2, the complete variable domain reads ETGVTQSPTHLIKTRGQQVTLRCSSQSGHNTVSWYQQALGQGPQFIFQYYREEENGRGNFPPRFSGLQFPNYSSELNVNALELDDSALYLCASVDRAGGGYTFGSGTRLTVV.

This clonotype has only one observation. This rearrangement joins TRBV29-1 to TRBJ1-1; D remains unclear. The CDR3 extends over 14 amino acids. CDR1 is SQVTM and CDR2 is ANQGSEA in the germline V gene. The germline V and J ends were trimmed by 4 bases and 7 bases, with 19 bases remaining between them. CDR3 amino acids: CSVGVVVGDLEAFF. The CDR3 region has the DNA TGCAGCGTTGGGGTCGTCGTGGGCGATCTTGAAGCTTTCTTT.

This clonotype was recorded a few times. The J gene is TRBJ2-5, the V gene TRBV20-1, with a tentative D call TRBD2 (5 bases). There are 14 residues in the CDR3. The germline gives CDR1 DFQATT, CDR2 SNEGSKA (reference sequence). V lost 1 base and J lost 5, with 14 bases in between. The CDR3 sequence is CSARVIGEGETQYF. CDR3 coding DNA: TGCAGTGCTAGAGTAATCGGGGAAGGGGAGACCCAGTACTTC.

The V and J genes are TRBV9 and TRBJ2-7; 7 bases align to TRBD1. In germline, CDR1 is SGDLS, CDR2 YYNGEE. After removal of 3 bases from V and 9 bases from J, the junction contained 12 bases not matched to a gene. The CDR3 contains 14 residues. CDR3 sequence: CASSAAGTASGQYF. For the CDR3, the DNA is TGTGCCAGCAGCGCCGCCGGGACAGCCTCCGGGCAGTACTTC.

This clonotype was seen ten or more times. The V gene is TRBV2, the J gene TRBJ2-1, with 12 nucleotides matching TRBD2. The germline V gene has CDR1 SNHLY and CDR2 FYNNEI. This CDR3 has 14 residues. The J segment lost 8 bases and the V segment lost 11 bases, leaving 10 bases of the junction unmatched. Here the CDR3 reads CAGHLAGGYDEQFF. DNA for the CDR3: TGTGCCGGACATCTAGCGGGGGGGTACGATGAGCAGTTCTTC.

CDR3 sequence (DNA): TGTGCCAGTAGTTGGCAGCGGGTAGGGGATACGCAGTATTTT. Its protein is CASSWQRVGDTQYF. The chain combines TRBV19 with TRBJ2-3; a weak D match, TRBD2 (6 bases). The V end was cut by 5 bases, the J end by 6 bases, with 15 bases between. The length of the CDR3 is 14 residues. The germline gives CDR1 LNHDA, CDR2 SQIVND (reference sequence). Combining the CDR3 with reference TRBV19 and TRBJ2-3 gives the whole variable domain DGGITQSPKYLFRKEGQNVTLSCEQNLNHDAMYWYRQDPGQGLRLIYYSQIVNDFQKGDIAEGYSVSREKKESFPLTVTSAQKNPTAFYLCASSWQRVGDTQYFGPGTRLTVL.

V and J are TRBV29-1 and TRBJ1-2; D might be TRBD1 (5 bases). The germline gives CDR1 SQVTM, CDR2 ANQGSEA. The CDR3 length is 15 residues. V lost 7 bases, J lost 3 bases, and 21 bases lay in between. CDR3 region: CSGWGGSGGDYGYTF. CDR3 nucleotide sequence: TGCAGCGGATGGGGGGGATCCGGCGGGGACTATGGCTACACCTTC.

V is TRBV11-3 and J is TRBJ2-1, with 9 bases fitting TRBD2. CDR3 length equals 14 residues. Unmatched junction bases numbered 2, after V lost 1 base and J lost 7 bases. Germline CDR1 and CDR2: SGHNT and YENEEA. This CDR3 reads CASSLGAGGNEQFF. The CDR3 DNA sequence: TGTGCCAGCAGCTTAGGAGCGGGAGGTAATGAGCAGTTCTTC.

The V and J genes are TRBV25-1 and TRBJ2-7, with TRBD2 as a possible D gene (7 bases). The CDR3 spans 13 residues. V was cut by 10 bases and J by 5 bases, with 18 bases left in between. CDR1 is MGHDK and CDR2 is SYGVNS in the germline V gene. CDR3 amino acids: CATRRGAVDEQYF. CDR3 nucleotides: TGTGCCACGAGACGGGGGGCTGTCGACGAGCAGTACTTC.

This clonotype turned up a few times. The rearrangement joins TRBV9 to TRBJ2-7; 7 nucleotides agree with TRBD1. V trimming: 3 bases; J trimming: 6 bases; junction bases outside the gene matches: 3. The CDR3 is 12 amino acids. Germline V lookup: CDR1 SGDLS, CDR2 YYNGEE. The chain's CDR3 is CASSATGVEQYF. In DNA, the CDR3 is TGTGCCAGCAGCGCCACAGGGGTCGAGCAGTACTTC.

This clonotype was found a few times. The chain links TRBV20-1 to TRBJ2-7; perhaps TRBD1 as D (6 bases). There are 16 residues in the CDR3. CDR1 and CDR2 (germline): DFQATT, SNEGSKA (reference sequence). V lost 3 bases to trimming and J lost 4 bases, with 22 bases between them. DNA of the CDR3: TGCAGTGCTAGGGGGTCTCGGAGCGGAACAGGGTACGAGCAGTACTTC. Its protein product is CSARGSRSGTGYEQYF.

This chain links TRBV29-1 with TRBJ2-7; possibly TRBD1 for D (6 bases). This CDR3 comprises 13 residues. V lost 6 bases to trimming and J lost 3 bases, with 15 bases between them. The germline gives CDR1 SQVTM, CDR2 ANQGSEA. The CDR3 here is CSVLRDTNYEQYF. Written as DNA, the CDR3 is TGCAGCGTCCTCCGGGACACCAACTACGAGCAGTACTTC.

This clonotype has only one observation. J is TRBJ2-5 and V is TRBV20-1, with TRBD1 as a possible D gene (5 bases). The CDR3 length is 13 residues. Trimming pared 4 bases from V and 5 bases from J, leaving 14 bases between. CDR1 and CDR2 from the germline V gene are DFQATT and SNEGSKA (reference sequence). The CDR3 sequence is CSATPDNSETQYF. The CDR3 nucleotides are TGCAGTGCTACCCCGGACAACTCCGAGACCCAGTACTTC.

The chain recombines TRBV20-1 with TRBJ2-3; TRBD1 matches at 8 bases. V shed 6 bases, J shed 5 bases, and the junction held 10 bases outside the gene matches. Germline assignment: CDR1 DFQATT and CDR2 SNEGSKA (reference sequence). The CDR3 consists of 14 residues. In DNA form, the CDR3 reads TGCAGTGCCCCCTTGGCCAGGGGGCGAGATACGCAGTATTTT. Translated, it gives CSAPLARGRDTQYF.